Shown below are 9 T cell receptor beta chains from a single sample sequenced in a study of blood T cells in healthy people across ages. Then a second PCR, running about 6 to 12 cycles, was carried out with a sample-barcoded 5' primer and a J-beta primer mix. TCRdb used MiXCR to reprocess the 5' RACE reads, holding one entry per CDR3 protein. This sample yields around 990,000 distinct CDR3 sequences, of which 35% to 40% are seen a single time; about an eighth belongs to the top ten. The specimen was blood. Every receptor here comes from a man aged 18 to 30 in good health.

The chain is built from TRBV19 and TRBJ1-5; TRBD1 might be the D (5 bases). Germline CDR1 and CDR2: LNHDA and SQIVND (reference sequence). The V and J ends lost 0 bases and 2 bases respectively, with 8 bases between them. The CDR3 has 15 amino acids. The CDR3: CASSIDGGGNQPQHF. The CDR3 bases are TGTGCCAGTAGTATAGACGGGGGTGGCAATCAGCCCCAGCATTTT. The full variable domain, with the rest looked up from reference TRBV19 and TRBJ1-5, is DGGITQSPKYLFRKEGQNVTLSCEQNLNHDAMYWYRQDPGQGLRLIYYSQIVNDFQKGDIAEGYSVSREKKESFPLTVTSAQKNPTAFYLCASSIDGGGNQPQHFGDGTRLSIL.

The V gene is TRBV7-2, the J gene TRBJ1-5, with D unresolved. V was shortened by 1 base and J by 3 bases, with 10 bases between the two germline ends. CDR1 and CDR2 (germline): SGHTA, FQGNSA. The CDR3 is 15 amino acids. Here the CDR3 reads CASSLDGESNQPQHF. The DNA of the CDR3 is TGTGCCAGCAGCTTAGATGGGGAGTCCAATCAGCCCCAGCATTTT.

This chain uses TRBV5-5 with TRBJ2-6, with D perhaps matching TRBD1 (5 bases). CDR3 size: 16 residues. CDR1 is SGHKS and CDR2 is YYEKEE in the germline V gene (reference sequence). Trimming removed 4 bases at V and 10 bases at J, with 21 bases between. The CDR3 loop reads CASSPQPTATTNVLTF. CDR3 nucleotide sequence: TGTGCCAGCAGCCCACAGCCGACAGCCACGACAAACGTCCTGACTTTC.

Concerning this clonotype itself: Just one base apart from a much larger clone, this may be a read error. J is TRBJ2-2 and V is TRBV9, with D hard to call. The CDR3 runs 12 residues. Germline V gene lookup returns CDR1 SGDLS and CDR2 YYNGEE. CDR3 in amino acids: CASNVSRGELFF. In DNA, the CDR3 is TGTGCCAGCAACGTATCACGGGGGGAGCTGTTTTTT. Filled out from reference TRBV9 and TRBJ2-2, the complete variable domain reads DSGVTQTPKHLITATGQRVTLRCSPRSGDLSVYWYQQSLDQGLQFLIQYYNGEERAKGNILERFSAQQFPDLHSELNLSSLELGDSALYFCASNVSRGELFFGEGSRLTVL.

The chain uses TRBV11-2 and TRBJ2-5, with D hard to call. Germline CDR1 reads SGHAT; CDR2 reads FQNNGV. With 0 bases removed from V and 5 bases from J, the gap between germline ends came to 7 bases. The CDR3 spans 13 residues. CDR3 region: CASSLDLWETQYF. The DNA for the CDR3 is TGTGCCAGCAGCTTAGACCTGTGGGAGACCCAGTACTTC.

The chain uses TRBV7-8 and TRBJ1-6, with TRBD1 identical over 7 bases. CDR1 and CDR2 from the germline V gene are SGHVS and FQNEAQ. This CDR3 has 15 residues. V lost 3 bases, J lost 7 bases, and 6 bases stayed unmatched. CDR3 amino acids: CASSFTQGRNSPLHF. In nucleotides, the CDR3 is TGTGCCAGCAGCTTTACACAGGGGAGGAATTCACCCCTCCACTTT.

The V gene is TRBV27, the J gene TRBJ2-6; D may be TRBD2 (5 bases). V was trimmed by 2 bases and J by 4 bases, leaving 9 bases between them. The germline V gene encodes CDR1 MNHEY and CDR2 SMNVEV (reference sequence). The CDR3 has 15 amino acids. CDR3 in amino acids: CASSLGGHGANVLTF. As DNA, the CDR3 is TGTGCCAGCAGTTTAGGAGGTCACGGGGCCAACGTCCTGACTTTC.

The genes are TRBV5-4 and TRBJ1-6; D uncertain. This CDR3 spans 17 amino acids. The germline V gene encodes CDR1 SGHNT and CDR2 YYREEE (reference sequence). Trimming shortened V by 0 bases and J by 0 bases, and 10 bases separated the two germline ends. DNA of the CDR3: TGTGCCAGCAGCTTGGACAGTAGGAGCTCCTATAATTCACCCCTCCACTTT. Translation: CASSLDSRSSYNSPLHF. Looking up the rest from reference TRBV5-4 and TRBJ1-6 gives the full variable domain: ETGVTQSPTHLIKTRGQQVTLRCSSQSGHNTVSWYQQALGQGPQFIFQYYREEENGRGNFPPRFSGLQFPNYSSELNVNALELDDSALYLCASSLDSRSSYNSPLHFGNGTRLTVT.

The chain combines TRBV24-1 with TRBJ2-3; TRBD2 is a possible D gene (6 bases). This CDR3 region has 13 residues. V shed 3 bases and J shed 9 bases, with 12 bases lying between them. Germline V gives CDR1 KGHDR, CDR2 SFDVKD. The CDR3 is CATSDPGVATQYF. CDR3 sequence (DNA): TGTGCCACCAGTGATCCGGGAGTTGCAACGCAGTATTTT.